A selection of T cell receptor beta chains follows, all from one sample in a study of graft-versus-host responses after intestinal transplantation. Data came from immunoSEQ multiplex PCR; TCRdb stores just in-frame clones and leaves some out. This table holds around 5,200 clones, over 55% found once. The sequenced sample was ileum tissue, obtained about 39 weeks after intestinal transplant. The receptors come from a human patient who received an intestinal transplant, so some T cells may come from the graft donor. Each CDR3 is given with its conserved first and last residue. The D gene is left open where the match is weak. Size tells how often a clone was seen (once, few, many) or the class of an expanded clone, and some rows leave it out.

d_gene: TRBD1
abundance: .
j_gene: TRBJ2-3
v_gene: TRBV6-4
CDR3nt: TGTGCCAGCAGCGTTCAGGGGGCCGCCACAGATACGCAGTATTTT
CDR3aa: CASSVQGAATDTQYF

d_gene: TRBD2
abundance: .
j_gene: TRBJ2-7
v_gene: TRBV14
CDR3nt: TGTGCCAGCAGCCAGACTAGCGGGAGGGCCTACGAGCAGTACTTC
CDR3aa: CASSQTSGRAYEQYF

d_gene: TRBD2
abundance: few
j_gene: TRBJ2-5
v_gene: TRBV27
CDR3nt: TGTGCCAGCAGGGGCGGGGGGGCCGAGGTTGGGACCCAGTACTTC
CDR3aa: CASRGGGAEVGTQYF

d_gene: TRBD2
abundance: .
j_gene: TRBJ2-7
v_gene: TRBV18
CDR3nt: TGTGCCAGCTCACCTCCAACTAGCGGAACCTACGAGCAGTACTTC
CDR3aa: CASSPPTSGTYEQYF

d_gene: .
abundance: once
j_gene: TRBJ1-1
v_gene: TRBV9
CDR3nt: TGTGCCAGCAGCCCCCTCGGAGGGGTTCGAACTGAAGCTTTCTTT
CDR3aa: CASSPLGGVRTEAFF

d_gene: .
abundance: once
j_gene: TRBJ2-2
v_gene: TRBV5-4
CDR3nt: TGTGCCAGCAGCTCCCATTCAGGGACCGGGGAGCTGTTTTTT
CDR3aa: CASSSHSGTGELFF

d_gene: .
abundance: .
j_gene: TRBJ2-7
v_gene: TRBV30
CDR3nt: TGTGCCTGGAGTAGTCCATCCTTCTCGCGCGAGCAGTACTTC
CDR3aa: CAWSSPSFSREQYF

d_gene: TRBD1
abundance: .
j_gene: TRBJ2-7
v_gene: TRBV7-9
CDR3nt: TGTGCCAGCAGCGCTCGGGACAGAGCCTACGAGCAGTACTTC
CDR3aa: CASSARDRAYEQYF

d_gene: TRBD1
abundance: .
j_gene: TRBJ1-2
v_gene: TRBV7-2
CDR3nt: TGTGCCAGCAGCGTGGACGGACAGGGGATCTATAGCTACACCTTC
CDR3aa: CASSVDGQGIYSYTF

d_gene: TRBD1
abundance: .
j_gene: TRBJ1-2
v_gene: TRBV5-6
CDR3nt: TGTGCCAGCAGCGCCACCGGGACAGGCAACTATGGCTACACCTTC
CDR3aa: CASSATGTGNYGYTF

d_gene: .
abundance: .
j_gene: TRBJ2-5
v_gene: TRBV6-6
CDR3nt: TGTGCCAGCAGTTATCAACAGGCTCAAGAGACCCAGTACTTC
CDR3aa: CASSYQQAQETQYF

d_gene: .
abundance: .
j_gene: TRBJ1-4
v_gene: TRBV5-8
CDR3nt: TGTGCCAGCAGCCAACAGGGTTTTGGCGAAAAACTGTTTTTT
CDR3aa: CASSQQGFGEKLFF

d_gene: TRBD2
abundance: .
j_gene: TRBJ2-2
v_gene: TRBV6-4
CDR3nt: TGTGCCAGCATAACTAGCGGGGGGATGACCGGGGAGCTGTTTTTT
CDR3aa: CASITSGGMTGELFF

d_gene: TRBD1
abundance: .
j_gene: TRBJ2-2
v_gene: TRBV13
CDR3nt: TGTGCCAGCAGCAGAACAGGGGACACCGGGGAGCTGTTTTTT
CDR3aa: CASSRTGDTGELFF

d_gene: TRBD1
abundance: .
j_gene: TRBJ1-2
v_gene: TRBV28
CDR3nt: TGTGCCAGCAGCCCCGGCGACAGGGTAGGCTATGGCTACACCTTC
CDR3aa: CASSPGDRVGYGYTF

d_gene: TRBD2
abundance: .
j_gene: TRBJ2-7
v_gene: TRBV10-2
CDR3nt: TGCGCCAGCAGCGTTCTAGCGGGGTCCTACGAGCAGTACTTC
CDR3aa: CASSVLAGSYEQYF

d_gene: TRBD2
abundance: .
j_gene: TRBJ2-5
v_gene: TRBV19
CDR3nt: TGTGCCAGTACCTCACTAGCGGGGGGAGAGACCCAGTACTTC
CDR3aa: CASTSLAGGETQYF

d_gene: .
abundance: few
j_gene: TRBJ2-7
v_gene: TRBV10-1
CDR3nt: TGCGCCAGCAGTGAGGCCGGCTACGAGCAGTACTTC
CDR3aa: CASSEAGYEQYF

d_gene: .
abundance: .
j_gene: TRBJ2-1
v_gene: TRBV7-2
CDR3nt: TGTGCCAGCAGCTTAAAGAGCGGCAGCTCCTACAATGAGCAGTTCTTC
CDR3aa: CASSLKSGSSYNEQFF

d_gene: .
abundance: few
j_gene: TRBJ1-5
v_gene: TRBV9
CDR3nt: TGTGCCAGCAGCCCCCGGGACAACAATCAGCCCCAGCATTTT
CDR3aa: CASSPRDNNQPQHF

d_gene: TRBD1
abundance: once
j_gene: TRBJ1-5
v_gene: TRBV27
CDR3nt: TGTGCCAGCAGTTGGGGACAGAATCAGCCCCAGCATTTT
CDR3aa: CASSWGQNQPQHF

d_gene: .
abundance: once
j_gene: TRBJ1-5
v_gene: TRBV21-1
CDR3nt: TGTGCCAGCAGCAAATTCAACCCCCAGGACAGGGGGGGCAATCAGCCCCAGCATTTT
CDR3aa: CASSKFNPQDRGGNQPQHF

d_gene: .
abundance: .
j_gene: TRBJ2-5
v_gene: TRBV6-5
CDR3nt: TGTGCCAGCAGTTACCAGGCAGATCCCCAAGAGACCCAGTACTTC
CDR3aa: CASSYQADPQETQYF

d_gene: .
abundance: .
j_gene: TRBJ2-7
v_gene: TRBV4-1
CDR3nt: TGCGCCAGCAGCCAACAACAGGGATACGAGCAGTACTTC
CDR3aa: CASSQQQGYEQYF

d_gene: TRBD2
abundance: few
j_gene: TRBJ2-5
v_gene: TRBV7-2
CDR3nt: TGTGCCAGCAGCTTAAATAGCGGGAGCCAAGAGACCCAGTACTTC
CDR3aa: CASSLNSGSQETQYF

d_gene: TRBD2
abundance: .
j_gene: TRBJ2-1
v_gene: TRBV5-6
CDR3nt: TGTGCCAGCAGCCGTCCGGGACTAGCATACAATGAGCAGTTCTTC
CDR3aa: CASSRPGLAYNEQFF

d_gene: .
abundance: .
j_gene: TRBJ1-2
v_gene: TRBV6-1
CDR3nt: TGTGCCAGCAGTGAGGGGACACCGTGGGACTATGGCTACACCTTC
CDR3aa: CASSEGTPWDYGYTF

d_gene: TRBD2
abundance: few
j_gene: TRBJ2-5
v_gene: TRBV7-7
CDR3nt: TGTGCCAGCAGCCAGGGGGCGACTAGCGGGGGGCAAGAGACCCAGTACTTC
CDR3aa: CASSQGATSGGQETQYF

d_gene: TRBD2
abundance: .
j_gene: TRBJ2-5
v_gene: TRBV30
CDR3nt: TGTGCCTGGAGTGAATGGGGAATAGCGGGAGCGTCAGAGACCCAGTACTTC
CDR3aa: CAWSEWGIAGASETQYF

d_gene: .
abundance: few
j_gene: TRBJ1-4
v_gene: TRBV5-1
CDR3nt: TGCGCCAGCAGCTTTGGGTACAGGACTAATGAAAAACTGTTTTTT
CDR3aa: CASSFGYRTNEKLFF

d_gene: .
abundance: .
j_gene: TRBJ2-3
v_gene: TRBV7-9
CDR3nt: TGTGCCAGCAGCTTTTCCCCGACAGAACAGAGTCACACAGATACGCAGTATTTT
CDR3aa: CASSFSPTEQSHTDTQYF

d_gene: .
abundance: .
j_gene: TRBJ2-1
v_gene: TRBV18
CDR3nt: TGTGCCAGCTCACCCACGGTCCGGGACAATGAGCAGTTCTTC
CDR3aa: CASSPTVRDNEQFF

d_gene: TRBD1
abundance: .
j_gene: TRBJ1-2
v_gene: TRBV5-1
CDR3nt: TGCGCCAGCAGCTTGGCAGGGGGGTATTACACCTTC
CDR3aa: CASSLAGGYYTF

d_gene: TRBD2
abundance: few
j_gene: TRBJ2-2
v_gene: TRBV18
CDR3nt: TGTGCCAGCTCACCCCAAAGCGGGAGTAGCACCGGGGAGCTGTTTTTT
CDR3aa: CASSPQSGSSTGELFF

d_gene: .
abundance: .
j_gene: TRBJ1-2
v_gene: TRBV7-6
CDR3nt: TGTGCCAGCAGCTCGGGACTTTGGAGTGGCTACACCTTC
CDR3aa: CASSSGLWSGYTF

d_gene: .
abundance: few
j_gene: TRBJ1-4
v_gene: TRBV6-1
CDR3nt: TGTGCCAGCAGTGAAGGAAGGGGGGGTGAAAAACTGTTTTTT
CDR3aa: CASSEGRGGEKLFF

d_gene: TRBD1
abundance: .
j_gene: TRBJ2-7
v_gene: TRBV7-2
CDR3nt: TGTGCCAGCAGCCCCGACGGACAGGTGGGGTACGAGCAGTACTTC
CDR3aa: CASSPDGQVGYEQYF

d_gene: .
abundance: .
j_gene: TRBJ2-7
v_gene: TRBV5-1
CDR3nt: TGCGCCAGCAGCTTGACGACGGGAGTGAACGAGCAGTACTTC
CDR3aa: CASSLTTGVNEQYF

d_gene: TRBD1
abundance: .
j_gene: TRBJ2-7
v_gene: TRBV19
CDR3nt: TGTGCCAGTAGCCCCGGGACAGGGGGTTACGAGCAGTACTTC
CDR3aa: CASSPGTGGYEQYF

d_gene: TRBD2
abundance: .
j_gene: TRBJ2-2
v_gene: TRBV5-1
CDR3nt: TGCGCCAGCAGCTTGGGACTAGCGGGCACCGGGGAGCTGTTTTTT
CDR3aa: CASSLGLAGTGELFF

d_gene: TRBD2
abundance: .
j_gene: TRBJ2-5
v_gene: TRBV15
CDR3nt: TGTGCCACCAGCCCGCGTCTTGGGCTAGCGGGAGGGCCCGTTTCAGAGACCCAGTACTTC
CDR3aa: CATSPRLGLAGGPVSETQYF

d_gene: .
abundance: few
j_gene: TRBJ2-3
v_gene: TRBV12-5
CDR3nt: TGTGCTAGTGGTCCCTCCCTAACGAGAACGCAGTATTTT
CDR3aa: CASGPSLTRTQYF

d_gene: .
abundance: .
j_gene: TRBJ1-1
v_gene: TRBV23-1
CDR3nt: TGCGCCAGCAGTCAATACGCAGGGTGGGAAACTGAAGCTTTCTTT
CDR3aa: CASSQYAGWETEAFF

d_gene: .
abundance: .
j_gene: TRBJ2-6
v_gene: TRBV19
CDR3nt: TGTGCCAGTAGTAGAAGATTCGGGTCTTATTTCTCTGGGGCCAACGTCCTGACTTTC
CDR3aa: CASSRRFGSYFSGANVLTF

d_gene: TRBD1
abundance: .
j_gene: TRBJ2-2
v_gene: TRBV5-1
CDR3nt: TGCGCCAGCAGCCAGGACAGGATCCGGGAGCTGTTTTTT
CDR3aa: CASSQDRIRELFF

d_gene: .
abundance: few
j_gene: TRBJ1-3
v_gene: TRBV4-3
CDR3nt: TGCGCCAGCAGCCAGTACTTCCCTACTACAGGGCAAGGAAACACCATATATTTT
CDR3aa: CASSQYFPTTGQGNTIYF

d_gene: .
abundance: .
j_gene: TRBJ2-2
v_gene: TRBV4-1
CDR3nt: TGCGCCAGCAGCGGGAGAGCACCCGGGGAGCTGTTTTTT
CDR3aa: CASSGRAPGELFF

d_gene: TRBD1
abundance: medium-sized
j_gene: TRBJ1-3
v_gene: TRBV7-9
CDR3nt: TGTGCCAGCAGACAAGGGACAGGGGCGACTGGAAACACCATATATTTT
CDR3aa: CASRQGTGATGNTIYF

d_gene: TRBD1
abundance: .
j_gene: TRBJ1-2
v_gene: TRBV6-1
CDR3nt: TGTGCCAGCAGTCTTCGGACAGGGTCTTATGGCTACACCTTC
CDR3aa: CASSLRTGSYGYTF

d_gene: .
abundance: .
j_gene: TRBJ1-1
v_gene: TRBV11-2
CDR3nt: TGTGCCAGCAGTGACTCAGGGGTAACGCACACTGAAGCTTTCTTT
CDR3aa: CASSDSGVTHTEAFF

d_gene: TRBD2
abundance: .
j_gene: TRBJ2-1
v_gene: TRBV30
CDR3nt: TGTGCCTGGAGGATTAGCGGGAGGTCCTACAATGAGCAGTTCTTC
CDR3aa: CAWRISGRSYNEQFF

d_gene: TRBD1
abundance: .
j_gene: TRBJ2-3
v_gene: TRBV6-1
CDR3nt: TGTGCCAGCAGTGAATCGACAGGGGGGGCAGATACGCAGTATTTT
CDR3aa: CASSESTGGADTQYF

d_gene: TRBD1
abundance: .
j_gene: TRBJ2-2
v_gene: TRBV9
CDR3nt: TGTGCCAGCAGCGTAGGGGGGACAGGGGGCACCGGGGAGCTGTTTTTT
CDR3aa: CASSVGGTGGTGELFF

d_gene: .
abundance: .
j_gene: TRBJ1-4
v_gene: TRBV7-6
CDR3nt: TGTGCCAGCAGCGTAGGGCGGGGCCCAACTAATGAAAAACTGTTTTTT
CDR3aa: CASSVGRGPTNEKLFF

d_gene: TRBD1
abundance: few
j_gene: TRBJ1-2
v_gene: TRBV19
CDR3nt: TGTGCCAGTAGTATAGGGAGGGGGCGGAACTATGGCTACACCTTC
CDR3aa: CASSIGRGRNYGYTF

d_gene: .
abundance: .
j_gene: TRBJ2-7
v_gene: TRBV4-3
CDR3nt: TGCGCCAGCAGCCAAGATAGGGGGGGCTGGTACGAGCAGTACTTC
CDR3aa: CASSQDRGGWYEQYF

d_gene: TRBD1
abundance: once
j_gene: TRBJ2-7
v_gene: TRBV6-1
CDR3nt: TGTGCCAGCAGTGAAACAGGGGACAGTTCCTACGAGCAGTACTTC
CDR3aa: CASSETGDSSYEQYF

d_gene: TRBD1
abundance: .
j_gene: TRBJ2-5
v_gene: TRBV11-2
CDR3nt: TGTGCCAGCAGCCCCCAGGGGGCGGGGGAGACCCAGTACTTC
CDR3aa: CASSPQGAGETQYF

d_gene: .
abundance: .
j_gene: TRBJ2-7
v_gene: TRBV21-1
CDR3nt: TGTGCCAGCAGCAAAGCAACAGGGGGCTTCACGTACGAGCAGTACTTC
CDR3aa: CASSKATGGFTYEQYF